Following are 20 T cell receptor beta chains from one sample sequenced in a study of spatial heterogeneity in lung cancer (dated by TCRdb to the late 2010s). General conclusions and limits of the study: The tumor nonsynonymous mutation count correlated with the number of expanded alpha and beta TCRs within the tumor.

Preparation of the library involved 5' RACE. These reads were obtained on a NextSeq 500. The public reads were quality trimmed at Q25 with fastp and then assembled into clones with MiXCR by TCRdb, keeping productive beta chains. A single entry per CDR3 protein holds the most common genes and DNA from its merged rows. This sample comprises 13,000 to 15,000 distinct CDR3 sequences, approximately 4.5% of them detected only once. The ten biggest clones cover around 17% of the sample. Taken with the paper, the label for time point translates to: sample taken at primary tumor resection. Their antigen targets remain unknown. Sample: lung tumor tissue, taken at surgery. All receptors come from a female donor with early-stage non-small cell lung cancer.

This clonotype came up many times. The library was designed around alpha chains, so this beta chain is a stray read whose abundance carries little weight. The chain uses TRBV5-1 and TRBJ1-2; a possible D gene is TRBD1 (5 bases). Germline assignment: CDR1 SGHRS and CDR2 YFSETQ. V was cut by 0 bases and J by 4 bases, with 10 bases left in between. This CDR3 has 14 amino acids. The CDR3 here is CASSLGQSSYGYTF. The CDR3 DNA reads TGCGCCAGCAGCTTGGGACAGAGCTCCTATGGCTACACCTTC.

This clonotype was seen repeatedly, ten times or more. In a library made to pick up alpha chains, this beta chain is a stray read with a size that means little. The V gene is TRBV20-1, the J gene TRBJ2-3, with 8 bases aligning to TRBD2. Trimming at V came to 7 bases and at J to 5 bases, leaving 11 bases not matched to a gene. This CDR3 contains 14 residues. Germline V gives CDR1 DFQATT, CDR2 SNEGSKA (reference sequence). The CDR3 region is CSELGLGFGDTQYF. CDR3 sequence (DNA): TGCAGTGAACTGGGACTAGGATTTGGAGATACGCAGTATTTT.

This clonotype was picked up many times. The size of this beta chain means little, since it is a stray read in a library made for alpha chains. The chain is built from TRBV5-1 and TRBJ2-1; D not resolved. This CDR3 is built from 14 residues. The germline V gene has CDR1 SGHRS and CDR2 YFSETQ. The V end was cut by 5 bases, the J end by 3 bases, with 12 bases between. In DNA, the CDR3 is TGCGCCAGCAGTAGAACCATCAACTACAATGAGCAGTTCTTC. It yields the protein CASSRTINYNEQFF.

This clonotype was seen ten or more times. Because this beta chain is a stray read in a library intended to capture alpha chains, its abundance should not be given much weight. The gene calls are TRBV2 and TRBJ2-5; the D gene is possibly TRBD2 (5 bases). The germline gives CDR1 SNHLY, CDR2 FYNNEI. The CDR3 is made up of 13 amino acids. V was shortened by 9 bases and J by 3 bases, with 14 bases between the two germline ends. CDR3 sequence (DNA): TGTGCCAGTGCGCGGGCCAGAAAAGAGACCCAGTACTTC. Its translation: CASARARKETQYF. The full variable domain, its missing parts supplied by reference TRBV2 and TRBJ2-5, is EPEVTQTPSHQVTQMGQEVILRCVPISNHLYFYWYRQILGQKVEFLVSFYNNEISEKSEIFDDQFSVERPDGSNFTLKIRSTKLEDSAMYFCASARARKETQYFGPGTRLLVL.

This clonotype was recorded at least ten times. This beta chain is an unintended read in a library built for alpha chains; its size means little. The chain combines TRBV4-2 with TRBJ2-5; TRBD2 matches at 9 bases. The germline CDR1 and CDR2 sequences are LGHNA and YNFKEQ. This CDR3 contains 16 residues. The J segment lost 4 bases and the V segment lost 2 bases, leaving 8 bases of the junction unmatched. The CDR3 is CASSQLAGNLGETQYF. CDR3 DNA: TGTGCCAGCAGCCAACTAGCGGGGAATTTGGGAGAGACCCAGTACTTC.

Points on this clonotype: The library was designed around alpha chains, so this beta chain is a stray read whose abundance carries little weight. The J gene is TRBJ1-1, the V gene TRBV5-1; D unclear. This CDR3 has 15 residues. Trimming cost V 3 bases and J 4 bases, with 16 bases left between them. In germline, CDR1 is SGHRS, CDR2 YFSETQ. In nucleotides, the CDR3 is TGCGCCAGCAGCTCACTGGGAAAGGAGGGCACTGAAGCTTTCTTT. This codes for CASSSLGKEGTEAFF.

This clonotype was seen ten or more times. A library prepared for alpha chains yielded this beta chain as an off-target read; its size is of little meaning. The CDR3 sequence: CSAWTGSSYEQYF. CDR3 sequence (DNA): TGCAGTGCTTGGACAGGAAGCTCCTACGAGCAGTACTTC. The genes are TRBV20-1 and TRBJ2-7; 7 bases are a match to TRBD1. The CDR3 runs 13 residues. Trimming at V came to 5 bases and at J to 0 bases, leaving 4 bases not matched to a gene. Germline V CDR1 and CDR2: DFQATT, SNEGSKA (reference sequence).

This clonotype showed up many times. This beta chain was picked up by a library intended for alpha chains and is off target, so its count carries little meaning. DNA of the CDR3: TGTGCCACCAGCAGTGGTCTAGCGGGAAGCACAGATACGCAGTATTTT. Its translation: CATSSGLAGSTDTQYF. The rearrangement joins TRBV15 to TRBJ2-3; 9 bases match TRBD2. V was pared by 3 bases and J by 0 bases, with 4 bases of the junction left unmatched. Germline CDR1 is LNHNV and CDR2 is YYDKDF (reference sequence). This CDR3 contains 16 residues.

On this clonotype itself: For a library built for alpha chains, this beta chain is a stray read; little rests on its size. The rearrangement uses TRBV29-1 and TRBJ2-5; D is unclear. This CDR3 is built from 13 residues. Trimming pared 7 bases from V and 4 bases from J, leaving 16 bases between. Germline loops: CDR1 SQVTM, CDR2 ANQGSEA. The CDR3 reads CSDVGIDGETQYF. DNA for the CDR3: TGCAGCGACGTGGGTATAGATGGAGAGACCCAGTACTTC.

To note about this clonotype: The library was built for alpha chains, so this beta chain is an off-target read and its size means little. The genes are TRBV7-9 and TRBJ2-4; D is unresolved. The CDR3 consists of 12 residues. Germline V gene lookup returns CDR1 SEHNR and CDR2 FQNEAQ (reference sequence). Deletions cut 2 bases from V and 7 bases from J, with 6 bases between. The CDR3 DNA reads TGTGCCAGCAGCTTAATCGGGAACATTCAGTACTTC. Protein product: CASSLIGNIQYF.

This clonotype showed up many times. This beta chain is a stray read from a library made for alpha chains; its abundance is not meaningful. The chain has TRBV6-6 and TRBJ2-3; D is unclear. The germline CDR1 and CDR2 sequences are MNHNY and SVGAGI (reference sequence). There are 13 residues in the CDR3. Trimming cost V 1 base and J 5 bases, with 7 bases left between them. The CDR3 sequence is CASSYFEGDTQYF. CDR3 DNA: TGTGCCAGCAGTTACTTTGAAGGAGATACGCAGTATTTT.

This clonotype came up many times. Little can be read into the size of this beta chain, an off-target read in a library designed for alpha chains. The chain couples TRBV20-1 to TRBJ2-3; 8 bases fit TRBD2. The trim removed 6 bases at V and 1 base at J, leaving 9 bases unmatched. Germline CDR1 is DFQATT and CDR2 is SNEGSKA (reference sequence). The CDR3 covers 15 residues. This CDR3 is CSANERGMGTDTQYF. In DNA form, the CDR3 reads TGCAGTGCCAACGAGCGGGGGATGGGCACAGATACGCAGTATTTT.

This clonotype was detected many times. The library was built for alpha chains, so this beta chain is an off-target read and its size means little. The CDR3 DNA is TGTGCCAGCAGCCTGGGGGGGCAAGGGGCCAACGTCCTGACTTTC. It is translated as CASSLGGQGANVLTF. This chain uses TRBV5-4 with TRBJ2-6, with D possibly being TRBD2 (7 bases). Trimming left V 4 bases short and J 4 bases short, with 12 bases between. CDR1 is SGHNT and CDR2 is YYREEE in the germline V gene (reference sequence). The CDR3 covers 15 residues.

The table lists this clonotype with many counts. This beta chain is a stray sequence in a library constructed for alpha chains; its clone size is not meaningful. V usage is TRBV14 and J usage is TRBJ1-1, with no clear D. CDR3 length equals 13 residues. The V gene's germline CDR1 is SGHDN and CDR2 FVKESK. V gave up 5 bases and J gave up 4 bases, with 11 bases separating them. The CDR3 region is CASSYLGITEAFF. CDR3 nucleotides: TGTGCCAGCAGCTACCTCGGGATCACTGAAGCTTTCTTT. The full variable domain, its missing parts supplied by reference TRBV14 and TRBJ1-1, is EAGVTQFPSHSVIEKGQTVTLRCDPISGHDNLYWYRRVMGKEIKFLLHFVKESKQDESGMPNNRFLAERTGGTYSTLKVQPAELEDSGVYFCASSYLGITEAFFGQGTRLTVV.

At least ten counts were recorded for this clonotype. Because this beta chain is a stray read in a library intended to capture alpha chains, its abundance should not be given much weight. The rearrangement joins TRBV7-8 to TRBJ2-3; D is unclear. The germline V gene encodes CDR1 SGHVS and CDR2 FQNEAQ. This CDR3 is built from 14 residues. With 4 bases removed from V and 2 bases from J, the gap between germline ends came to 10 bases. CDR3 nucleotides: TGTGCCAGCAGCTCGTCTTACCCCACAGATACGCAGTATTTT. Translation gives CASSSSYPTDTQYF.

Ten or more counts support this clonotype. This beta chain turned up in a library designed for alpha chains; as an off-target read, its abundance says little. In DNA, the CDR3 is TGCAGCTTTAGGACAGACTCTGGAAACACCATATATTTT. Its translation is CSFRTDSGNTIYF. The rearrangement links TRBV29-1 to TRBJ1-3; a possible D gene is TRBD1 (6 bases). The CDR3 has 13 amino acids. The germline gives CDR1 SQVTM, CDR2 ANQGSEA. Trimming left V 8 bases short and J 0 bases short, with 11 bases between. Filled out from reference TRBV29-1 and TRBJ1-3, the complete variable domain reads SAVISQKPSRDICQRGTSLTIQCQVDSQVTMMFWYRQQPGQSLTLIATANQGSEATYESGFVIDKFPISRPNLTFSTLTVSNMSPEDSSIYLCSFRTDSGNTIYFGEGSWLTVV.

This clonotype is categorized as medium-sized. This beta chain is off target for a library built for alpha chains, so its abundance means little. The chain uses TRBV27 and TRBJ2-5; tentative D call: TRBD2 (5 bases). CDR1 is MNHEY, CDR2 SMNVEV, per germline (reference sequence). The CDR3 consists of 13 residues. Trimming cost V 2 bases and J 3 bases, with 7 bases left between them. The CDR3 is CASSLLAEETQYF. DNA of the CDR3: TGTGCCAGCAGTTTACTAGCCGAAGAGACCCAGTACTTC.

On this clonotype itself: As an off-target read in a library built for alpha chains, this beta chain has a frequency of little significance. The chain links TRBV11-1 to TRBJ2-6; no clear D gene. This CDR3 has 13 amino acids. Trimming stripped 5 bases from V and 5 bases from J, with 7 bases between. Germline-derived CDR1 and CDR2 are SGHAT and FQDESV (reference sequence). CDR3 residues: CASSARWANVLTF. The CDR3 region has the DNA TGTGCCAGCAGCGCCAGGTGGGCCAACGTCCTGACTTTC.

This clonotype was seen many times. Being off target in a library aimed at alpha chains, this beta chain has a size of little meaning. This chain links TRBV3-1 with TRBJ1-5; D not certain. Between the trimmed V and J ends, which lost 4 bases and 1 base, there was a span of 14 bases. CDR1 is LGHDT and CDR2 is YNNKEL in the germline V gene (reference sequence). CDR3 size: 16 residues. CDR3 amino acids: CASSPQPPWSNQPQHF. The CDR3 DNA follows: TGTGCCAGCAGCCCCCAGCCCCCGTGGAGCAATCAGCCCCAGCATTTT.

This clonotype counts as medium-sized. This beta chain is an off-target read within a library intended for alpha chains, so its frequency means little. The CDR3 loop reads CASSYSIISYEQYF. In DNA, the CDR3 is TGTGCCAGCAGTTACTCGATCATTTCCTACGAGCAGTACTTC. This chain connects TRBV6-5 to TRBJ2-7; D is uncertain. The V gene lost 0 bases and the J gene lost 1 base, with 7 bases spanning the gap. CDR1 is MNHEY and CDR2 is SVGAGI in the germline V gene. The CDR3 sequence is 14 residues long.